This T cell receptor beta chain came from a study of T cells after yellow fever vaccination. Comments on this clonotype: What it binds is not known.

Study results and caveats: Clonotypes shared by both compartments, CD4 and CD8, made up a small share. It was the secondary response that reached its peak faster, day 5 versus 15, but it was weaker. Among primary-vaccination clones, most reappeared after the booster, at just under 98% for CD4 and 88% for CD8.

Conversion of TCR transcripts into cDNA relied on 5'RACE template switching, which added a universal primer site and UMIs. TCRdb processed the 5' RACE reads anew with MiXCR; each CDR3 protein has one entry. The sample has 620,000 or so distinct CDR3 sequences, less than 20% seen once. V was shortened by 0 bases and J by 4 bases, with 7 bases between the two germline ends. This CDR3 contains 13 residues. The germline V gene has CDR1 LNHNV and CDR2 YYDKDF (reference sequence). Sample: PBMCs, taken less than 6 days after the first yellow fever vaccination. The chain combines TRBV15 with TRBJ2-7; the D is unclear. This clonotype was obtained from a man between 18 and 29 years old who received the YFV17D yellow fever vaccine. The CDR3 sequence: CATSRERGYEQYF. The CDR3, as DNA: TGTGCCACCAGCAGAGAACGAGGTTACGAGCAGTACTTC.